This entry concerns a single T cell receptor (beta chain). These data come from a study of control samples from healthy donors and cancer patients. Libraries were prepared by immunoSEQ multiplex PCR; TCRdb keeps only in-frame clonotypes and omits some of them. The sample shows around 120,000 clones, 70% to 90% of them seen only once. The CDR3 has 15 amino acids. V lost 5 bases, J lost 5 bases, and 14 bases lay in between. The germline V gene encodes CDR1 SGHRS and CDR2 YFSETQ. The sequence derives from a man aged 55-75 years in good health. Sequencing used blood. The rearrangement uses TRBV5-1 and TRBJ1-6, with D tentatively TRBD1 (6 bases). The CDR3 sequence is CASSNRDINNSPLHF. The CDR3 nucleotides are TGCGCCAGCAGTAACAGGGATATTAATAATTCACCCCTCCACTTT.